The entry below describes one T cell receptor (beta chain). This specimen belongs to a study of cytomegalovirus exposure and HLA in healthy donors. The PCR ran on 60 Vbeta and 13 Jbeta primers. Produced via immunoSEQ multiplex PCR; TCRdb's table is partial and in-frame only. Of 130,000 or so clones listed, 60% to 80% are singletons. The sample consisted of PBMCs. The TCR comes from a woman aged 55-69 years in good health and CMV-seronegative.

The CDR3 here is CASSLSGFREKLFF. Here the CDR3 DNA reads TGTGCCAGCAGTTTGTCAGGCTTTAGAGAAAAACTGTTTTTT. The chain carries TRBV27 and TRBJ1-4; D is uncertain. V lost 3 bases and J 8 bases, leaving 13 bases between the germline ends. CDR1 is MNHEY, CDR2 SMNVEV, per germline (reference sequence). The CDR3 has 14 amino acids.